This T cell receptor beta chain is from a study of shared clonotypes between healthy human individuals. CD45RO-negative, CCR7-selected cells formed the naive CD8 fraction, which excluded terminally differentiated effector memory CD45RA+ cells. Deep-level assay runs were performed. Researchers divided each subset's genomic DNA evenly across several immunoSEQ plates. When replicate PCRs were run on sorted subsets, they used around 200 ng DNA, approximately 33,000 T cell genomes. The assay was immunoSEQ multiplex PCR, and TCRdb's table has in-frame clones only and misses some. This sample yields millions of clones, of which just under 95% are seen a single time; 1.1% belongs to the top ten. Germline V CDR1 and CDR2: MDHEN, SYDVKM. The CDR3 is 19 residues long. V shed 6 bases and J shed 1 base, with 26 bases lying between them.

This clonotype was obtained from a man younger than 35 in good health. The specimen was naive CD8+ T cells sorted from blood. The chain employs TRBV28 and TRBJ2-3; the D gene is possibly TRBD1 (6 bases). CDR3 in amino acids: CASSSEYWDIHGRTDTQYF. The CDR3 coding sequence is TGTGCCAGCAGCTCCGAATATTGGGACATCCACGGACGCACAGATACGCAGTATTTT. The full variable domain, its missing parts supplied by reference TRBV28 and TRBJ2-3, is DVKVTQSSRYLVKRTGEKVFLECVQDMDHENMFWYRQDPGLGLRLIYFSYDVKMKEKGDIPEGYSVSREKKERFSLILESASTNQTSMYLCASSSEYWDIHGRTDTQYFGPGTRLTVL.